This TCR beta chain was recorded in a study of CD8 T cells in Susac syndrome. V lost 6 bases, J lost 4 bases, and 10 bases lay in between. Germline values: CDR1 DFQATT, CDR2 SNEGSKA (reference sequence). The CDR3 is 12 amino acids. This clonotype was seen only a few times. With random hexamers, roughly 0.45 to 1 ug RNA was reverse transcribed. TCRdb reprocessed the immunoSEQ multiplex PCR reads via MiXCR and lists one record per CDR3 protein. The sample holds about 150,000 distinct CDR3 sequences, around 95% seen once. Sequencing of TCR beta was undertaken in CD8+ and CD4+ T cells derived from blood. The patients serving as multiple sclerosis controls were treatment-naive. They had stable or active relapsing-remitting disease and fulfilled revised McDonald criteria.

This sequence originates from a human donor with multiple sclerosis. The chain carries TRBV20-1 and TRBJ2-1; D possibly matches TRBD1 or TRBD2 (6 bases each). The sequencing input was CD8+ T cells from PBMCs. In DNA form, the CDR3 reads TGCAGTGCCGGGGGCCTTTACAATGAGCAGTTCTTC. It codes for CSAGGLYNEQFF.